The sequence of this T cell receptor beta chain was determined in a study of early T cells in non-severe SARS-CoV-2 infection. Whole-study context: Sequencing of unsorted whole blood was done on bulk RNA, leaving chains unpaired.

This clonotype was observed at least ten times. Its antigen is not known. The library protocol tagged individual cDNA molecules with unique molecular identifiers. Using its own MiXCR run on the 5' RACE reads, TCRdb lists one record per CDR3 protein. The sample lists about 49,000 distinct CDR3 sequences, 5.5% to 8% occurring once. CDR3 size: 15 residues. The V and J ends lost 6 bases and 5 bases respectively, with 19 bases between them. Per germline, CDR1 ENHRY and CDR2 SYGVKD. Overall study findings and caveats: A preference for anti-spike CD8 responses marked VDJdb matching, which missed private and CD4 specificities.

This TCR derives from an adult who was a healthcare worker with PCR-confirmed SARS-CoV-2 infection or an uninfected control (not recorded which). The chain carries TRBV10-3 and TRBJ1-1; D gene uncertain. Sample: whole blood, taken at baseline. The CDR3 protein is CAIRSPTPLGTEAFF. The DNA of the CDR3 is TGTGCCATCAGATCACCGACCCCTCTGGGAACTGAAGCTTTCTTT.